Listed here is a single TCR beta chain. No antigen is known for it. These data are taken from a study of cytomegalovirus exposure and HLA in healthy donors. Study-wide context: When 398 donors were genotyped, roughly four fifths of them were found to fall in the Caucasian-associated ancestry cluster. Study conclusions and caveats: In terms of immune exposure information, only CMV serostatus was available.

The PCR ran on 60 Vbeta and 13 Jbeta primers. TCRdb's table, derived via immunoSEQ multiplex PCR, lists solely in-frame clones and lacks some. Among under 70,000 clones listed, 80% to 90% were seen once. Unmatched junction bases numbered 4, after V lost 2 bases and J lost 7 bases. Germline-derived CDR1 and CDR2 are MGHDK and SYGVNS. This CDR3 is built from 14 residues. The sequenced material came from PBMCs. The TCR comes from a woman younger than 45 in good health and CMV-seronegative. The rearrangement uses TRBV25-1 and TRBJ2-1, with 8 bases matching TRBD2. The CDR3 bases are TGTGCCAGCAGTGAACGGGAGGGCCAAAATGAGCAGTTCTTC. This encodes CASSEREGQNEQFF.